This TCR beta chain appears in the sequencing data of a study of T cell responses to AZD1222 COVID-19 vaccine. With 6 bases removed from V and 1 base from J, the gap between germline ends came to 13 bases. This CDR3 is built from 15 residues. Germline CDR1 and CDR2: MNHEY and SVGAGI. Sequencing used immunoSEQ multiplex PCR; TCRdb keeps in-frame clones, though not all of them. The sample carries tens of thousands of clones, over 65% recorded once. The chain carries TRBV6-5 and TRBJ1-5; possible D gene TRBD1, 5 bases. The sequencing used peripheral blood, collected 28 days after the second AZD1222 dose. The TCR sequence derives from an adult who received the AZD1222 COVID-19 vaccine. CDR3 loop: CASSARRGSNQPQHF. CDR3 nucleotide sequence: TGTGCCAGCAGCGCGCGGAGGGGCAGCAATCAGCCCCAGCATTTT.